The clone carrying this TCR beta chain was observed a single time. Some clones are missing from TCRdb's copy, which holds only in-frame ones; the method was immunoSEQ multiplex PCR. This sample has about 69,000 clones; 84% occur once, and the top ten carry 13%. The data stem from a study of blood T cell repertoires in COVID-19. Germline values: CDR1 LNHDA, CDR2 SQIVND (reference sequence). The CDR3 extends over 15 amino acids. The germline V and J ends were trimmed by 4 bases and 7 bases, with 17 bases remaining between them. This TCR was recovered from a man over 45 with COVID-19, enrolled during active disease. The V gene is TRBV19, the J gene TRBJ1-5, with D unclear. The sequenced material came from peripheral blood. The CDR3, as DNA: TGTGCCAGTAGTACCACTAGCCTCGATCTCCAGCCCCAGCATTTT. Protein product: CASSTTSLDLQPQHF.